The rows below give T cell receptor beta chains drawn from one sample of a study of blood T cell repertoires in COVID-19. Some clones are missing from TCRdb's copy, which holds only in-frame ones; the method was immunoSEQ multiplex PCR. The table shows hundreds of thousands of clones, with around 88% occurring only once. Material for sequencing was peripheral blood. The source of these receptors is a woman younger than 45 with COVID-19, enrolled during active disease. CDR3s include the opening cysteine and the closing phenylalanine or tryptophan. The D gene is left open where the match is weak. Size is omitted from some rows. Given values are once, few, many or a class for expanded clones.

j_gene | abundance | d_gene | v_gene | CDR3nt | CDR3aa
TRBJ2-1 | NA | NA | TRBV27 | TGTGCCAGCAGTTTATCACGCGGCGGCTACAATGAGCAGTTCTTC | CASSLSRGGYNEQFF
TRBJ2-1 | once | TRBD2 | TRBV2 | TGTGCCAGCAAGCTAGCGGGGGCCGTCTCGCAAGAGCAGTTCTTC | CASKLAGAVSQEQFF
TRBJ1-2 | NA | TRBD1 | TRBV6-1 | TGTGCCAGCAGTGCGGGACAGGGGGCCCGCTTCTCACAAGCTAACTATGGCTACACCTTC | CASSAGQGARFSQANYGYTF
TRBJ2-3 | few | NA | TRBV19 | TGTGCCAGTAGTGTCCCAGAGGGGGCAGATACGCAGTATTTT | CASSVPEGADTQYF
TRBJ2-5 | NA | TRBD1 | TRBV11-2 | TGTGCCAGCAGCTTAGACTCCGGACAGGTAGAGACCCAGTACTTC | CASSLDSGQVETQYF
TRBJ2-4 | NA | NA | TRBV10-3 | TGTGCCATCAGTGACCGGGTGGTAGCCAAAAACATTCAGTACTTC | CAISDRVVAKNIQYF
TRBJ2-2 | NA | TRBD1 | TRBV5-1 | TGCGCCAGCAGCTTACAGGGGGCGGCGAACACCGGGGAGCTGTTTTTT | CASSLQGAANTGELFF
TRBJ1-3 | NA | TRBD1 | TRBV3-1/TRBV3-2 | TGTGCCAGCAGCCAAGATCTTGGAGGGACAGGGGCTGGAAACACCATATATTTT | CASSQDLGGTGAGNTIYF
TRBJ2-1 | NA | NA | TRBV6-1 | TGTGCCAGCAGTGAAGGAGACTCCTACAATGAGCAGTTCTTC | CASSEGDSYNEQFF
TRBJ2-5 | NA | TRBD1 | TRBV5-4 | TGTGCCAGCAGAAAACAGGGGGCTGAGACCCAGTACTTC | CASRKQGAETQYF
TRBJ1-5 | NA | NA | TRBV5-1 | TGCGCCAGCAGCATGCAGGGCCCGCGGAGCAATCAGCCCCAGCATTTT | CASSMQGPRSNQPQHF
TRBJ2-7 | NA | NA | TRBV6-1 | TGTGCCAGCAGTGACACGGGGAGGACCTACGAGCAGTACTTC | CASSDTGRTYEQYF
TRBJ2-1 | NA | NA | TRBV5-6 | TGTGCCAGCAGCTTGGCCCAGGGGCCCTCCTACAATGAGCAGTTCTTC | CASSLAQGPSYNEQFF
TRBJ2-2 | NA | TRBD1 | TRBV6-4 | TGTGCCAGCAGCCCCGGGACAGAGGGGACCGGGGAGCTGTTTTTT | CASSPGTEGTGELFF
TRBJ2-1 | NA | TRBD1 | TRBV27 | TGTGCCAGCAGTCCGCTAGGGACAGGGAGCGAACCCTACAATGAGCAGTTCTTC | CASSPLGTGSEPYNEQFF
TRBJ1-2 | once | NA | TRBV7-2 | TGTGCCAGCAGCTTAATGGCAGTTGCTAACTATGGCTACACCTTC | CASSLMAVANYGYTF
TRBJ2-1 | NA | TRBD2 | TRBV18 | TGTGCCAGCTCACGCGGGACTAGCGGGAGGGCCTACAATGAGCAGTTCTTC | CASSRGTSGRAYNEQFF
TRBJ2-1 | NA | TRBD2 | TRBV11-3 | TGTGCCAGCAGCTCCCGGACTAGCGGGAGACCTGAGCAGTTCTTC | CASSSRTSGRPEQFF
TRBJ2-5 | NA | NA | TRBV25-1 | TGTGCCAGCAGTGAGGGGACATACCAAGAGACCCAGTACTTC | CASSEGTYQETQYF
TRBJ1-6 | NA | NA | TRBV18 | TGTGCCACCGCGACCGGGGGCTCCTATAATTCACCCCTCCACTTT | CATATGGSYNSPLHF
TRBJ2-2 | NA | TRBD1 | TRBV7-2 | TGTGCCAGCAGCCCAAACAGGGGTTTGAACACCGGGGAGCTGTTTTTT | CASSPNRGLNTGELFF
TRBJ1-2 | NA | NA | TRBV6-5 | TGTGCCAGCAGCGACAGCCCTAACTATGGCTACACCTTC | CASSDSPNYGYTF
TRBJ2-1 | NA | TRBD1 | TRBV2 | TGTGCCAGCATAAACAGGGGAAATGAGCAGTTCTTC | CASINRGNEQFF
TRBJ2-5 | NA | TRBD1 | TRBV5-6 | TGTGCCAGCAGCGAGCAAGCCGGGACAGCAAAAGAGACCCAGTACTTC | CASSEQAGTAKETQYF
TRBJ2-3 | once | TRBD1 | TRBV2 | TGTGCCAGCAGTGCGGACAGGGGTATTAGCACAGATACGCAGTATTTT | CASSADRGISTDTQYF
TRBJ2-5 | NA | NA | TRBV7-2 | TGTGCCAGCAGCCCTAAGGGGGGGCTTTTGAGAGAGACCCAGTACTTC | CASSPKGGLLRETQYF
TRBJ2-2 | NA | NA | TRBV19 | TGTGCCAGTAGAGCTGGGTCGGGACTTGACACCGGGGAGCTGTTTTTT | CASRAGSGLDTGELFF
TRBJ2-5 | NA | NA | TRBV7-9 | TGTGCCAGCAGCCCCAGGGGTCCAGAGACCCAGTACTTC | CASSPRGPETQYF